A single sample gave rise to the 21 T cell receptor beta chains below, sequenced in a study of cytomegalovirus exposure and HLA in healthy donors. 60 Vbeta and 13 Jbeta primers were used in PCR. Data came from immunoSEQ multiplex PCR; TCRdb stores just in-frame clones and leaves some out. The sample includes about 160,000 clones, roughly 80% of them seen just once. Sequencing was carried out using PBMCs. These receptors came from a male donor in good health and CMV-seropositive.

The chain couples TRBV13 to TRBJ1-3, with 8 bases matching TRBD1. J gave up 4 bases and V 5 bases, and 4 bases lay outside the gene matches. CDR1 is PRHDT and CDR2 is FYEKMQ in the germline V gene (reference sequence). The CDR3 is made up of 14 amino acids. The CDR3 nucleotides are TGTGCCAGCAGCGTCGACAGGGGAGGAAACACCATATATTTT. It translates to CASSVDRGGNTIYF.

The chain is built from TRBV28 and TRBJ2-7; 11 bases align to TRBD2. Germline trimming cut 6 bases from V and 4 bases from J; bases unmatched to any gene: 20. The CDR3 loop spans 19 amino acids. Germline CDR1 is MDHEN and CDR2 is SYDVKM. DNA for the CDR3: TGTGCCAGCAGCCTCTCCCTAACTAGCGGGAGTGAGGGGTGGTACGAGCAGTACTTC. Encoded protein: CASSLSLTSGSEGWYEQYF. Full variable domain (rest looked up from reference TRBV28 and TRBJ2-7): DVKVTQSSRYLVKRTGEKVFLECVQDMDHENMFWYRQDPGLGLRLIYFSYDVKMKEKGDIPEGYSVSREKKERFSLILESASTNQTSMYLCASSLSLTSGSEGWYEQYFGPGTRLTVT.

The chain employs TRBV19 and TRBJ1-2; D perhaps matches TRBD1 (6 bases). The V gene lost 3 bases and the J gene lost 3 bases, with 14 bases spanning the gap. The CDR3 is 15 residues long. Germline CDR1 LNHDA, CDR2 SQIVND (reference sequence). CDR3 protein: CASSIGQPLYYGYTF. The CDR3 DNA is TGTGCCAGTAGTATTGGACAGCCGCTTTACTATGGCTACACCTTC. The full variable domain, rest sourced from reference TRBV19 and TRBJ1-2, is DGGITQSPKYLFRKEGQNVTLSCEQNLNHDAMYWYRQDPGQGLRLIYYSQIVNDFQKGDIAEGYSVSREKKESFPLTVTSAQKNPTAFYLCASSIGQPLYYGYTFGSGTRLTVV.

V gene TRBV7-9 combines with J gene TRBJ1-5; TRBD1 agrees at 8 bases. Losses at the gene ends were 4 bases for V and 2 bases for J; bases not matched to a gene: 4. Germline V gene sequence: CDR1 SEHNR, CDR2 FQNEAQ (reference sequence). The CDR3 runs to 15 residues. The CDR3 sequence: CASSSTGGGNQPQHF. In DNA, the CDR3 is TGTGCCAGCAGCTCCACAGGGGGGGGCAATCAGCCCCAGCATTTT.

The chain links TRBV19 to TRBJ1-2; D gene unclear. Trimming stripped 3 bases from V and 5 bases from J, with 7 bases between. Germline CDR1 and CDR2: LNHDA and SQIVND (reference sequence). The CDR3 has 12 residues. The CDR3 coding sequence is TGTGCCAGTAGTATCCCTTTGTATGGCTACACCTTC. This codes for CASSIPLYGYTF.

The rearrangement joins TRBV19 to TRBJ2-7, with D uncertain. The CDR3 runs to 14 residues. Trimming left V 5 bases short and J 5 bases short, with 16 bases between. The germline V gene has CDR1 LNHDA and CDR2 SQIVND (reference sequence). The CDR3 bases are TGTGCCAGTAGTCGAGTGACATCAATTCACGAGCAGTACTTC. This sequence encodes CASSRVTSIHEQYF.

V usage is TRBV15 and J usage is TRBJ1-1; 9 bases agree with TRBD1. The length of the CDR3 is 16 residues. After removal of 0 bases from V and 6 bases from J, the junction contained 8 bases not matched to a gene. Germline V gene data show CDR1 as LNHNV and CDR2 as YYDKDF (reference sequence). CDR3 loop: CATSRDPTGGIAEAFF. DNA for the CDR3: TGTGCCACCAGCAGAGATCCCACAGGGGGCATTGCTGAAGCTTTCTTT.

This CDR3 is CASSLARNQPQHF. The DNA of the CDR3 is TGTGCCAGCAGTTTGGCACGCAATCAGCCCCAGCATTTT. The chain joins TRBV27 to TRBJ1-5; D is undetermined. Germline CDR1 is MNHEY and CDR2 is SMNVEV (reference sequence). The CDR3 consists of 13 residues. Trimming shortened V by 3 bases and J by 2 bases, and 5 bases separated the two germline ends.

The chain employs TRBV7-6 and TRBJ1-2; 7 nucleotides align to TRBD1. Trimming cost V 1 base and J 4 bases; bases outside gene matches: 3. From germline, CDR1 is SGHVS and CDR2 FNYEAQ. The CDR3 contains 14 residues. CDR3 sequence: CASSLGTGLYGYTF. DNA for the CDR3: TGTGCCAGCAGCTTAGGGACAGGACTCTATGGCTACACCTTC.

The CDR3 nucleotides are TGCGCCAGCAGCTTGGCGGGTCTCAGCACAGATACGCAGTATTTT. It is translated as CASSLAGLSTDTQYF. The V gene is TRBV5-1, the J gene TRBJ2-3; D call uncertain. V lost 0 bases to trimming and J lost 0 bases, with 8 bases between them. The CDR3 runs 15 residues. Per the germline V gene, CDR1 is SGHRS and CDR2 is YFSETQ.

The chain is built from TRBV4-3 and TRBJ2-2; TRBD2 matches at 12 bases. V trimming: 4 bases; J trimming: 6 bases; junction bases outside the gene matches: 9. The CDR3 runs to 17 residues. Germline V gene sequence: CDR1 LGHNA, CDR2 YSLEER. The CDR3 reads CASSRLTSGSSPGELFF. As DNA, the CDR3 is TGCGCCAGCAGCCGTCTGACTAGCGGGAGTAGCCCCGGGGAGCTGTTTTTT.

This clone has a handful of counts. The V gene is TRBV27, the J gene TRBJ2-7; TRBD1 matches 8 bases. The ends lost 3 bases at V and 3 bases at J; junction bases unmatched: 4. The CDR3 contains 14 residues. The germline V gene has CDR1 MNHEY and CDR2 SMNVEV (reference sequence). The CDR3, as DNA: TGTGCCAGCAGTTTCCAGGGGGCGAACTACGAGCAGTACTTC. Protein: CASSFQGANYEQYF.

This clone was picked up a small number of times. The chain couples TRBV14 to TRBJ2-1, with 13 bases aligning to TRBD2. This CDR3 spans 17 amino acids. Losses at the gene ends were 4 bases for V and 9 bases for J; bases not matched to a gene: 12. The germline V gene has CDR1 SGHDN and CDR2 FVKESK. This CDR3 reads CASSPLGGLAGRGEQFF. The CDR3 nucleotides are TGTGCCAGCAGCCCCCTGGGGGGACTAGCGGGAAGGGGTGAGCAGTTCTTC.

The chain joins TRBV14 to TRBJ1-2; 7 bases are a match to TRBD1. In germline, CDR1 is SGHDN, CDR2 FVKESK. The CDR3 runs 15 residues. J lost 3 bases, V lost 4 bases, and 8 bases had no gene match. The CDR3 DNA sequence: TGTGCCAGCAGCCCTACAGGGGCCCGGGACTATGGCTACACCTTC. Residues: CASSPTGARDYGYTF.

In its sample, this clone was seen once. V usage is TRBV7-8 and J usage is TRBJ2-5, with a possible D match to TRBD2 (5 bases). Germline V gene sequence: CDR1 SGHVS, CDR2 FQNEAQ. This CDR3 comprises 15 residues. The ends were cut back, 3 bases at V and 0 bases at J, with 11 bases in the middle. CDR3 loop: CASSLTGSYQETQYF. The CDR3 nucleotides are TGTGCCAGCAGCTTGACGGGATCCTACCAAGAGACCCAGTACTTC. The full variable domain, with the rest looked up from reference TRBV7-8 and TRBJ2-5, is GAGVSQSPRYKVAKRGQDVALRCDPISGHVSLFWYQQALGQGPEFLTYFQNEAQLDKSGLPSDRFFAERPEGSVSTLKIQRTQQEDSAVYLCASSLTGSYQETQYFGPGTRLLVL.

This rearrangement joins TRBV30 to TRBJ2-5; 11 bases fit TRBD1. The CDR3 sequence is 19 residues long. V lost 0 bases, J lost 5 bases, and 17 bases stayed unmatched. The germline V gene encodes CDR1 GTSNPN and CDR2 SVGIG (reference sequence). CDR3 DNA: TGTGCCTGGAGTGTACTCCCACCCTTGGACAGGGGGCGCGGCGAGACCCAGTACTTC. Translation: CAWSVLPPLDRGRGETQYF.

The gene calls are TRBV5-1 and TRBJ2-1; possible D gene TRBD1, 6 bases. Germline V gene sequence: CDR1 SGHRS, CDR2 YFSETQ. The CDR3 has 14 amino acids. V was shortened by 0 bases and J by 2 bases, with 6 bases between the two germline ends. The CDR3 sequence: CASSLGTAYNEQFF. CDR3 DNA: TGCGCCAGCAGCTTGGGGACAGCCTACAATGAGCAGTTCTTC.

Here the CDR3 reads CASSTAGAKAYEQYF. The CDR3 DNA is TGTGCCAGCAGTACTGCAGGGGCTAAGGCCTACGAGCAGTACTTC. The chain joins TRBV28 to TRBJ2-7; TRBD1 might be the D (6 bases). Per germline, CDR1 MDHEN and CDR2 SYDVKM. The germline V and J ends were trimmed by 5 bases and 2 bases, with 16 bases remaining between them. The CDR3 consists of 15 residues.

The V gene is TRBV7-9, the J gene TRBJ1-2; weak D call: TRBD1 (6 bases). Trimming cost V 6 bases and J 6 bases, with 8 bases left between them. CDR3 length: 11 amino acids. Per germline, CDR1 SEHNR and CDR2 FQNEAQ (reference sequence). The CDR3 here is CASSPGDGYTF. As DNA, the CDR3 is TGTGCCAGCAGTCCAGGGGATGGCTACACCTTC. The full variable domain, in which reference TRBV7-9 and TRBJ1-2 provide the parts outside the CDR3, is DTGVSQNPRHKITKRGQNVTFRCDPISEHNRLYWYRQTLGQGPEFLTYFQNEAQLEKSRLLSDRFSAERPKGSFSTLEIQRTEQGDSAMYLCASSPGDGYTFGSGTRLTVV.

The chain couples TRBV4-1 to TRBJ1-4; 9 bases align to TRBD1. The ends lost 4 bases at V and 4 bases at J; junction bases unmatched: 4. Germline V gene sequence: CDR1 MGHRA, CDR2 YSYEKL. This CDR3 contains 15 residues. The CDR3 DNA follows: TGCGCCAGCAGCCTGGGGACAGGGTATAATGAAAAACTGTTTTTT. Its protein is CASSLGTGYNEKLFF.

The chain employs TRBV19 and TRBJ1-1; 7 bases line up with TRBD1. The CDR3 runs 16 residues. With V trimmed by 6 bases and J by 0 bases, 10 bases remained unmatched. The germline V gene has CDR1 LNHDA and CDR2 SQIVND (reference sequence). CDR3 in DNA: TGTGCCAGTAGCACGGGGGCAGGGGGACTGAACACTGAAGCTTTCTTT. Protein: CASSTGAGGLNTEAFF.